Following are 11 T cell receptor beta chains from one sample sequenced in a study of tumor-infiltrating lymphocytes in primary liver carcinoma. For each extraction, RNA and DNA were obtained together from about 19-30 mg of unsorted bulk tissue. The investigators made TCR beta cDNA from about 500 ng total RNA, using a constant-region primer. Libraries for TCR beta were built through three nested multiplex PCR rounds, which together made up a slightly modified ARM-PCR procedure. Rounds one and two of PCR, each of 10 cycles, were primed with TRBV1-TRBV30 forward primers and a C-beta reverse primer. TCRdb re-analysed the multiplex PCR reads in MiXCR, keeping a single row per CDR3 protein. The sample records approximately 100,000 distinct CDR3 sequences, around two thirds being singletons. Input material: liver tumor tissue from sampling region 2. Subset given: tumor region T2, inferior pole. The receptors here all came from a woman aged 55-70 years with primary liver carcinoma and hepatitis B virus infection.

The chain combines TRBV20-1 with TRBJ2-1; a weak D match, TRBD2 (6 bases). Trimming shortened V by 2 bases and J by 5 bases, and 19 bases separated the two germline ends. Germline CDR1 DFQATT, CDR2 SNEGSKA (reference sequence). The CDR3 covers 16 residues. CDR3: CSARIFAAGTHNEQFF. For the CDR3, the DNA is TGCAGTGCTAGAATATTCGCGGCCGGGACTCACAATGAGCAGTTCTTC.

Turning to this clonotype: A read error may account for a junction end that differs from germline. This chain links TRBV11-1 with TRBJ2-7; D is perhaps TRBD1 (6 bases). This CDR3 spans 15 amino acids. CDR1 and CDR2 (germline): SGHAT, FQDESV (reference sequence). The CDR3 protein is CVSSPRTAGLREQYF. In nucleotides, the CDR3 is TGTGTCAGCAGTCCTCGGACAGCAGGATTACGCGAGCAGTACTTC.

A single count supports this clonotype. This may be a read error, as it is one base from a much larger clone. This chain joins TRBV30 and TRBJ1-2; D not certain. Germline V gene lookup returns CDR1 GTSNPN and CDR2 SVGIG (reference sequence). The CDR3 runs 13 residues. The CDR3 spells CAWSPMGNYGYIF. The CDR3 DNA sequence: TGTGCCTGGAGTCCCATGGGGAACTATGGCTACATCTTC.

To note about this clonotype: Possible read error: a much larger clone is one base away. The chain links TRBV9 to TRBJ2-1; 11 bases are shared with TRBD2. The CDR3 contains 16 residues. Germline lookup yields CDR1 SGDLS and CDR2 YYNGEE. The CDR3 loop reads CASSDLAGGSYNDQFF. The CDR3 DNA sequence: TGTGCCAGCAGCGATCTAGCGGGGGGCTCCTACAATGACCAGTTCTTC.

This clonotype was recorded only once. The junction differs from germline at one of its ends, possibly a read error. This chain links TRBV5-4 with TRBJ1-1; D unresolved. The CDR3 extends over 15 amino acids. Germline V gene sequence: CDR1 SGHNT, CDR2 YYREEE (reference sequence). The CDR3 sequence: CAGSLYQRRNTEAFF. For the CDR3, the DNA is TGTGCCGGCAGCTTGTACCAGAGGAGGAACACTGAAGCTTTCTTT.

As for this clonotype: A much larger clonotype is one base distant, so this may be a read error. V gene TRBV7-9 combines with J gene TRBJ1-6, with D uncertain. This CDR3 is built from 13 residues. V shed 8 bases and J shed 5 bases, with 10 bases lying between them. In germline, CDR1 is SEHNR, CDR2 FQNEAQ (reference sequence). CDR3 coding DNA: TGTGCCAGCGGTCGGACTGATAATTCACCCCTCCACTTT. This encodes CASGRTDNSPLHF.

This clonotype is a singleton in its sample. This CDR3 reads CASILRLVRQETQYF. In DNA form, the CDR3 reads TGTGCCAGCATCTTGCGACTAGTACGGCAAGAGACCCAGTACTTC. This chain uses TRBV11-2 with TRBJ2-5; weak D call: TRBD2 (6 bases). Trimming removed 7 bases from V and 2 bases from J, with 17 bases in between. Germline CDR1 and CDR2: SGHAT and FQNNGV. CDR3 length: 15 amino acids.

The sample holds one count of this clonotype. Sequence at one end of the junction differs from germline and may be a read error. This sequence joins TRBV11-3 and TRBJ2-3; the match to TRBD2 covers 8 bases. Germline lookup yields CDR1 SGHNT and CDR2 YENEEA. This CDR3 spans 17 amino acids. The CDR3 DNA sequence: TGTGCCGGCAGCCTGGAATCGGGACTAGGGGGCACAGATACGCAGTATTTT. It specifies CAGSLESGLGGTDTQYF.

This clonotype has only a few counts. Being one base from a much bigger clone, this may be a read error. This chain connects TRBV7-8 to TRBJ1-5; D ambiguous. The germline CDR1 and CDR2 sequences are SGHVS and FQNEAQ. The V end was cut by 4 bases, the J end by 7 bases, with 11 bases between. The CDR3 runs 13 residues. The CDR3 spells CASSSDVVQPQHF. CDR3 coding DNA: TGTGCCAGCAGCTCGGACGTTGTCCAGCCCCAGCATTTT.

This clonotype was found once. One end of the junction fails to match germline, which may point to a read error. The V gene is TRBV11-2, the J gene TRBJ2-5, with 9 bases matching TRBD2. The CDR3 totals 16 residues. Germline V gene data show CDR1 as SGHAT and CDR2 as FQNNGV. The chain's CDR3 is CTSSYSRGSGRGTQYF. CDR3 DNA: TGTACCAGCAGCTACTCCCGTGGTAGCGGGAGAGGGACCCAATACTTC.

Concerning this clonotype itself: This clone may be a read error of a much larger clone one base away. V and J are TRBV5-8 and TRBJ1-2; 10 bases fit TRBD1. J was trimmed by 5 bases and V by 4 bases; bases with no gene match: 5. Germline CDR1 is SGHTS and CDR2 is YDEGEE. The CDR3 length is 14 residues. The CDR3 DNA sequence: TGTGCCAGCAGCGAGGGACAGGGGACTTATGGCTACACCTTC. Translating it yields CASSEGQGTYGYTF. The full variable domain, its missing parts supplied by reference TRBV5-8 and TRBJ1-2, is EAGVTQSPTHLIKTRGQQATLRCSPISGHTSVYWYQQALGLGLQFLLWYDEGEERNRGNFPPRFSGRQFPNYSSELNVNALELEDSALYLCASSEGQGTYGYTFGSGTRLTVV.